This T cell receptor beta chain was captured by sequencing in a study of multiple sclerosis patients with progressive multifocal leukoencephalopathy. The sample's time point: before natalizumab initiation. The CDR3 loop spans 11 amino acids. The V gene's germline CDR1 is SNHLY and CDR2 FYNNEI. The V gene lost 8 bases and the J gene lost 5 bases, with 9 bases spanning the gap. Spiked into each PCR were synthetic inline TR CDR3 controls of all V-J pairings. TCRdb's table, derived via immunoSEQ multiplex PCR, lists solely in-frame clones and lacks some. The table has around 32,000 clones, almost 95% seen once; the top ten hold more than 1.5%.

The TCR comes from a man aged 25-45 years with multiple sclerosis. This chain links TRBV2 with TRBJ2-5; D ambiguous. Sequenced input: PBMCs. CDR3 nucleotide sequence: TGTGCCAGCCGATCCTCCGAGACCCAGTACTTC. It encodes CASRSSETQYF.